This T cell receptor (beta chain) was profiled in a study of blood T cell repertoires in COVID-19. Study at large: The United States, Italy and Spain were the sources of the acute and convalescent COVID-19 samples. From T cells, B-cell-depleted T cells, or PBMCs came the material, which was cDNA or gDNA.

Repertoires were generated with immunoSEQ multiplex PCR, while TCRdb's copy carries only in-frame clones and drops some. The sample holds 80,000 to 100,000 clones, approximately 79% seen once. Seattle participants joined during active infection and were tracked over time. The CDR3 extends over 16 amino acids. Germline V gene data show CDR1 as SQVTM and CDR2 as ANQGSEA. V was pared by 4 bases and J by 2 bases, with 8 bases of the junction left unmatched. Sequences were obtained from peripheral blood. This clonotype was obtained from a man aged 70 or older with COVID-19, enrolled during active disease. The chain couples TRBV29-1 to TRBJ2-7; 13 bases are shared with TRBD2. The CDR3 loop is CSVVATSGRPPYEQYF. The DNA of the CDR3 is TGCAGCGTTGTAGCGACTAGCGGGAGGCCCCCCTACGAGCAGTACTTC.